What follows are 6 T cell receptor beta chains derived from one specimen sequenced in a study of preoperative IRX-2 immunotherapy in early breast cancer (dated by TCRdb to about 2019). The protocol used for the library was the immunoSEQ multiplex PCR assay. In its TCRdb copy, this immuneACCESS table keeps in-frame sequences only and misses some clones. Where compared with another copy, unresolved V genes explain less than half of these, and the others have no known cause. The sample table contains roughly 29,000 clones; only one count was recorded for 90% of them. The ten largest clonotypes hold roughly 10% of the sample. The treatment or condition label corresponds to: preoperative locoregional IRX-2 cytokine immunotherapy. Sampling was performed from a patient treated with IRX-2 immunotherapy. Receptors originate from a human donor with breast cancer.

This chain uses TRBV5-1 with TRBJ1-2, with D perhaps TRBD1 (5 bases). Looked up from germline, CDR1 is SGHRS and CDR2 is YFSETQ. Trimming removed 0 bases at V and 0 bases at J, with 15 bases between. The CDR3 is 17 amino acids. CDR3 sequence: CASSLGGASRANYGYTF. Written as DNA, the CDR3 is TGCGCCAGCAGCTTGGGAGGGGCCTCGCGAGCTAACTATGGCTACACCTTC.

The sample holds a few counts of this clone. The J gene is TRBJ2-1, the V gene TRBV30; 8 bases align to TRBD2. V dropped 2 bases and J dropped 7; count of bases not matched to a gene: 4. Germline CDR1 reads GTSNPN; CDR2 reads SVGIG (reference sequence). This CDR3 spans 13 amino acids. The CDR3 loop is CAWSRGGRNEQFF. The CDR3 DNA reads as TGTGCCTGGAGTCGCGGGGGGCGTAATGAGCAGTTCTTC.

CDR3 bases: TGTGCCAGTAGTATCCGCCAGGGGATTGGGAATTCACCCCTCCACTTT. This gives the protein CASSIRQGIGNSPLHF. V and J are TRBV19 and TRBJ1-6; D possibly corresponds to TRBD1 (6 bases). The germline V and J ends were trimmed by 3 bases and 7 bases, with 16 bases remaining between them. Germline CDR1 reads LNHDA; CDR2 reads SQIVND (reference sequence). The CDR3 loop spans 16 amino acids.

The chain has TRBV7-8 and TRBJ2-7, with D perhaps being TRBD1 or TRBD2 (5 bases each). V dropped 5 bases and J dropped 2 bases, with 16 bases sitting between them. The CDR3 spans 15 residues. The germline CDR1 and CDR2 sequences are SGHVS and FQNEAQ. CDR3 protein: CASSPRRDRAYEQYF. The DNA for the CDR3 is TGTGCCAGCAGCCCTCGCCGGGACCGAGCCTACGAGCAGTACTTC.

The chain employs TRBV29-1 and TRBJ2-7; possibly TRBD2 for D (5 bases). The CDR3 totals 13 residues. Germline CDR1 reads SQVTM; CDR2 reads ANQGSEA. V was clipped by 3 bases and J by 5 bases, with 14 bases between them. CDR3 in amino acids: CSVDRPGIDEQYF. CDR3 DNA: TGCAGCGTTGATCGTCCGGGGATCGACGAGCAGTACTTC.

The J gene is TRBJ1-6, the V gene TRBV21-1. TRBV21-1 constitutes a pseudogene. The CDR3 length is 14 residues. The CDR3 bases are TGTGCCAGCAGCTCCCGGGACCCCCCTGAGGCCCTCCACTTT. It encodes CASSSRDPPEALHF.